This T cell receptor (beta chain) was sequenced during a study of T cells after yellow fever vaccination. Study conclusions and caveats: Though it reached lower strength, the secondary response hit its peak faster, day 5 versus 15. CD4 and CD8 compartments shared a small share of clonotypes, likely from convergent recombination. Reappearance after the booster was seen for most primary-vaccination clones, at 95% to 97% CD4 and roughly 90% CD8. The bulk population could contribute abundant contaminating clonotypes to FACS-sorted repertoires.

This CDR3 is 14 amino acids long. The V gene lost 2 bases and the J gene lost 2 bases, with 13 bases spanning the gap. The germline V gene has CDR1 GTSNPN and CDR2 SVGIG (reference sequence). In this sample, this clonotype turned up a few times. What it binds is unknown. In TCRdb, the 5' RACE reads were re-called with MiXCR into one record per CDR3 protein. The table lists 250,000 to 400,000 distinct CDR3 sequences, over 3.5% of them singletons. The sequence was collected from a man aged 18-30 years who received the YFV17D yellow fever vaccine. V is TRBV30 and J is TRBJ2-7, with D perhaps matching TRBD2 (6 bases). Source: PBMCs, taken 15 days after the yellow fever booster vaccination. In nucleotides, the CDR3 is TGTGCCTGGAGTCCCGGGACTCTGGCCTACGAGCAGTACTTC. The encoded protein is CAWSPGTLAYEQYF.